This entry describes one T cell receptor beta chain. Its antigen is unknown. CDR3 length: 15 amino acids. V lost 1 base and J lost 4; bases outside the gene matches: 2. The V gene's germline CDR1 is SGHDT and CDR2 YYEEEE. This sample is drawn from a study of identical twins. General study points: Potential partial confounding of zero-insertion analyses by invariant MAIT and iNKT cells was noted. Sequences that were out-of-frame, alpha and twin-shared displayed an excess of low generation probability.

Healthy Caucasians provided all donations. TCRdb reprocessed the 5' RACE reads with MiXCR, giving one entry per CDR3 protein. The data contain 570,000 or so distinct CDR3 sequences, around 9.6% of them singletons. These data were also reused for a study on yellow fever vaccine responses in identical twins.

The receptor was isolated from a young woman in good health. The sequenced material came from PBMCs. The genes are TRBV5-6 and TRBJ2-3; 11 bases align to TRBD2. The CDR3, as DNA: TGTGCCAGCAGCTTGTTACTAGCGGGGGCAGATACGCAGTATTTT. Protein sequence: CASSLLLAGADTQYF.